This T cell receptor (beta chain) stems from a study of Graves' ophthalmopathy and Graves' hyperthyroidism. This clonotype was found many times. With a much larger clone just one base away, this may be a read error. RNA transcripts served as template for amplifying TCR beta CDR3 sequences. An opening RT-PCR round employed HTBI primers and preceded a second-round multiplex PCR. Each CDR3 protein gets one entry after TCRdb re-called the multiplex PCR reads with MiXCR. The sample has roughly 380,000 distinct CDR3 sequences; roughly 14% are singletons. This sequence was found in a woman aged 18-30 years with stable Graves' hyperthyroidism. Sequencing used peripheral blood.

This CDR3 reads CASSYSSMNTEAFF. DNA for the CDR3: TGTGCCAGCAGTTACTCGTCAATGAACACTGAAGCTTTCTTT. The chain employs TRBV6-5 and TRBJ1-1; D not certain. There are 14 residues in the CDR3. Trimming took 0 bases from V and 0 from J, leaving 5 bases between them. CDR1 and CDR2 from the germline V gene are MNHEY and SVGAGI.